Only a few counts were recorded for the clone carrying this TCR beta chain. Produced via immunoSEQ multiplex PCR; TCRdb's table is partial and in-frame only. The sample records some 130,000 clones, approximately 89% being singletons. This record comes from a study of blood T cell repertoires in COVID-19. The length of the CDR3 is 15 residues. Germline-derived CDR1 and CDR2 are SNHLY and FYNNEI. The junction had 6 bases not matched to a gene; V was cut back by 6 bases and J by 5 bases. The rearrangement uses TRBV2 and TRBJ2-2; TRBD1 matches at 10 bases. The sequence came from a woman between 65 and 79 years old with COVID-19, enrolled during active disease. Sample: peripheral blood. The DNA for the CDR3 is TGTGCCAGCAGGATGCTGGACAGGGGGACCGGGGAGCTGTTTTTT. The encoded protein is CASRMLDRGTGELFF.